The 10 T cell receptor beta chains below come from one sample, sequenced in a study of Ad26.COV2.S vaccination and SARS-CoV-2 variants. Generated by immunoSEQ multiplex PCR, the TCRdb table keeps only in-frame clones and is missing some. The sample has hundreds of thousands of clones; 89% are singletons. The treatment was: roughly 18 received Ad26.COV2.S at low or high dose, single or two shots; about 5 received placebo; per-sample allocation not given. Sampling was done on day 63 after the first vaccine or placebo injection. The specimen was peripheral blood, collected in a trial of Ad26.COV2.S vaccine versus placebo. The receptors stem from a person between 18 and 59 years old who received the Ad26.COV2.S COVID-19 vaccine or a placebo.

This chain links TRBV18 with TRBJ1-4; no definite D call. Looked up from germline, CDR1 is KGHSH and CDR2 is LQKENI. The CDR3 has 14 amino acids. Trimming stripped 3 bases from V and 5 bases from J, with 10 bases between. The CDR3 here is CASSPWAKNEKLFF. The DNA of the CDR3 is TGTGCCAGCTCACCGTGGGCCAAAAATGAAAAACTGTTTTTT.

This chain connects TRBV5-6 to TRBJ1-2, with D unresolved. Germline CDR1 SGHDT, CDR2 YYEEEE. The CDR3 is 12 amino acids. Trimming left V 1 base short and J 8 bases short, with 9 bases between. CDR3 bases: TGTGCCAGCAGCTTGTATGAAAGGGGCTACACCTTC. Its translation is CASSLYERGYTF. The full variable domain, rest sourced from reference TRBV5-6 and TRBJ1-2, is DAGVTQSPTHLIKTRGQQVTLRCSPKSGHDTVSWYQQALGQGPQFIFQYYEEEERQRGNFPDRFSGHQFPNYSSELNVNALLLGDSALYLCASSLYERGYTFGSGTRLTVV.

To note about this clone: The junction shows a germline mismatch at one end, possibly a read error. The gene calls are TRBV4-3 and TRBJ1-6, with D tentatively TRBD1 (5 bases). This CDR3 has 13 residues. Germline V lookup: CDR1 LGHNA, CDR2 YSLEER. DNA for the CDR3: TGCGCCAGCAGCCAAGATAGGAGTCGGCCCGGGGCCTTT. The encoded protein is CASSQDRSRPGAF.

The CDR3 nucleotides read TGTGCCAGCTCACCAGCCCGAGGGTATGAAGAAAAACTGTTTTTT. Translating gives CASSPARGYEEKLFF. The chain uses TRBV18 and TRBJ1-4; the D is unclear. Per germline, CDR1 KGHSH and CDR2 LQKENI. The CDR3 loop spans 15 amino acids. Trimming left V 2 bases short and J 8 bases short, with 15 bases between.

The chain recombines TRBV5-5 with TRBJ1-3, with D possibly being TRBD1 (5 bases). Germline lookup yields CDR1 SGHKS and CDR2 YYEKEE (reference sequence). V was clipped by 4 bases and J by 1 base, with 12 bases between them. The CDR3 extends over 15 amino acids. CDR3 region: CASSGGPLSGNTIYF. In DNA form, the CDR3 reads TGTGCCAGCAGCGGGGGACCCCTTTCTGGAAACACCATATATTTT.

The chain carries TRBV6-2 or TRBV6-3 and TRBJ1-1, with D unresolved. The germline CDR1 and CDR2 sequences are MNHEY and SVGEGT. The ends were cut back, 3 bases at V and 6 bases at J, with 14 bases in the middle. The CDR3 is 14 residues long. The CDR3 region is CASSYLGRHAEAFF. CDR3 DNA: TGTGCCAGCAGTTATTTGGGGAGACACGCTGAAGCTTTCTTT.

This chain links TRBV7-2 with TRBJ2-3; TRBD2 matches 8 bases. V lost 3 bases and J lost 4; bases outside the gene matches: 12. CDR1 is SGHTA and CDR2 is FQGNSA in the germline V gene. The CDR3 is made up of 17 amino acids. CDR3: CASSFSGRVYNADTQYF. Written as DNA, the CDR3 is TGTGCCAGCAGCTTTTCCGGGAGGGTTTATAACGCAGATACGCAGTATTTT.

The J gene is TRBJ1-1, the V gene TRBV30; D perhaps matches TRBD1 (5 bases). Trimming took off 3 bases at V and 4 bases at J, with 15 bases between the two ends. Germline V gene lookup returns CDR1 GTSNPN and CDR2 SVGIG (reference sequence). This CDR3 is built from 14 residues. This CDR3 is CAWRGPRWGTEAFF. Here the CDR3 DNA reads TGTGCCTGGAGGGGGCCCCGGTGGGGCACTGAAGCTTTCTTT.

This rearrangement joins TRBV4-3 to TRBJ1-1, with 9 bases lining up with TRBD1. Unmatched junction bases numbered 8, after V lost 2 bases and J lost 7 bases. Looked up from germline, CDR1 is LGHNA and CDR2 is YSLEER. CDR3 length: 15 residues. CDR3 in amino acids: CASSQHAGQGFEAFF. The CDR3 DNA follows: TGCGCCAGCAGCCAACATGCGGGACAGGGATTTGAAGCTTTCTTT.

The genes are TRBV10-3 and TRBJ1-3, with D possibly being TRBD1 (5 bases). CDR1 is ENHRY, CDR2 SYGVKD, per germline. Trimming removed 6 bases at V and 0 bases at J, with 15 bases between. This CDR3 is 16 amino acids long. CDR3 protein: CAISADISSSGNTIYF. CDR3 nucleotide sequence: TGTGCCATCAGCGCGGACATCAGTTCCTCTGGAAACACCATATATTTT.